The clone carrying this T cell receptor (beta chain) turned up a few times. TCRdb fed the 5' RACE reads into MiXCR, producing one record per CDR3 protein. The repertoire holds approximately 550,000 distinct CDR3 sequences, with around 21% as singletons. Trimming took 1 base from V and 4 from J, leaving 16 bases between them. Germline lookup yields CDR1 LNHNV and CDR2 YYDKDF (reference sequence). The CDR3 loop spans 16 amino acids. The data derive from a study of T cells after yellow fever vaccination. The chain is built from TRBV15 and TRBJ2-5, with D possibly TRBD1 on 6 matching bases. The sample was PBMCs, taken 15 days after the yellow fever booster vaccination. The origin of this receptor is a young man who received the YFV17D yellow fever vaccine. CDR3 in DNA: TGTGCCACCAGCAGAGCCCCGGTAGACAGGCGAGAGACCCAGTACTTC. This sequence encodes CATSRAPVDRRETQYF.